The present TCR beta chain was sequenced within a study of T cells in narcolepsy. Study-wide results and caveats: Autoreactive clonotypes reportedly recurred in blood of same and different patients, not controls. In some patient and control memory CD4+ samples, autoreactive clones were absent.

The CDR3 contains 16 residues. CDR1 and CDR2 (germline): SGHRS, YFSETQ. Trimming cost V 0 bases and J 2 bases; bases outside gene matches: 2. Details on this clone: Its antigen is currently unknown.

Some clones are missing from TCRdb's copy, which holds only in-frame ones; the method was immunoSEQ multiplex PCR. This sample has more than 30,000 clones, with around 83% found just once. The sequenced sample consisted of memory (CD45RA-) CD4+ T cells from blood. The rearrangement links TRBV5-1 to TRBJ2-5; 12 positions agree with TRBD2. The sequence came from a human donor in good health. The DNA of the CDR3 is TGCGCCAGCAGCTTGGGACTAGCGGGGGCTCAAGAGACCCAGTACTTC. Encoded protein: CASSLGLAGAQETQYF.